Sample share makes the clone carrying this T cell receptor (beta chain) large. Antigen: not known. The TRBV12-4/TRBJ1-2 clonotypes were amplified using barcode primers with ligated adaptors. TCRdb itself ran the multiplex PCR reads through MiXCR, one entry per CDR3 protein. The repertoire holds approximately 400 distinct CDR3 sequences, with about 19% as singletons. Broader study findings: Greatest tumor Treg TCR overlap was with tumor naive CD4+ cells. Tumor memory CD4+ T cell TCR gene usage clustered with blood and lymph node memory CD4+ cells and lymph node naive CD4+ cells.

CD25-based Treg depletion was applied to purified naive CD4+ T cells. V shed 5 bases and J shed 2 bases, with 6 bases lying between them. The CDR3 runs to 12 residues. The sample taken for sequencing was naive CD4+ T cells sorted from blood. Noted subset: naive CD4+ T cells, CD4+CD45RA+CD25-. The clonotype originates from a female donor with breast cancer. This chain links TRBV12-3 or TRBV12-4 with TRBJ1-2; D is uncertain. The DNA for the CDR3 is TGTGCCAGCAGTACCCTGAACTATGGCTACACCTTC. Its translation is CASSTLNYGYTF.